This passage covers 9 T cell receptor beta chains from one sample sequenced in a study of blood T cell repertoires in COVID-19. Repertoires were generated with immunoSEQ multiplex PCR, while TCRdb's copy carries only in-frame clones and drops some. The sample holds about 9,000 clones, approximately 84% seen once. Sequenced sample: peripheral blood. The receptors derive from a human donor with active COVID-19. The donor label of this sample is uncertain.

The rearrangement links TRBV24-1 to TRBJ2-2; D is ambiguous. Germline V CDR1 and CDR2: KGHDR, SFDVKD. CDR3 length equals 16 residues. The V gene lost 2 bases and the J gene lost 3 bases, with 12 bases spanning the gap. Here the CDR3 reads CATSDYTGTHTGELFF. DNA for the CDR3: TGTGCCACCAGTGATTATACCGGTACCCACACCGGGGAGCTGTTTTTT.

V usage is TRBV6-5 and J usage is TRBJ2-4; possibly TRBD2 for D (6 bases). Per the germline V gene, CDR1 is MNHEY and CDR2 is SVGAGI. CDR3 length: 16 residues. Trimming shortened V by 2 bases and J by 8 bases, and 19 bases separated the two germline ends. CDR3 sequence: CASSYAFGGEGDIQYF. As DNA, the CDR3 is TGTGCCAGCAGTTACGCCTTCGGGGGTGAGGGAGACATTCAGTACTTC.

The CDR3 DNA is TGTGCCAGCAGCCGTTCGACAGACAATCAGCCCCAGCATTTT. Translating it yields CASSRSTDNQPQHF. The J gene is TRBJ1-5, the V gene TRBV3-1 (or the pseudogene TRBV3-2); a weak D match, TRBD1 (5 bases). Germline assignment: CDR1 LGHDT and CDR2 YNNKEL (reference sequence). The CDR3 runs 14 residues. Trimming stripped 4 bases from V and 3 bases from J, with 10 bases between.

The chain employs TRBV18 and TRBJ2-1; 8 nucleotides align to TRBD2. Germline V lookup: CDR1 KGHSH, CDR2 LQKENI. After removal of 0 bases from V and 8 bases from J, the junction contained 0 bases not matched to a gene. The CDR3 extends over 13 amino acids. The CDR3 protein is CASSPPAGDEQFF. In DNA form, the CDR3 reads TGTGCCAGCTCACCACCAGCGGGAGATGAGCAGTTCTTC. Looking up the rest from reference TRBV18 and TRBJ2-1 gives the full variable domain: NAGVMQNPRHLVRRRGQEARLRCSPMKGHSHVYWYRQLPEEGLKFMVYLQKENIIDESGMPKERFSAEFPKEGPSILRIQQVVRGDSAAYFCASSPPAGDEQFFGPGTRLTVL.

V is TRBV28 and J is TRBJ2-3, with TRBD2 identical over 10 bases. CDR3 size: 13 residues. J gave up 7 bases and V 8 bases, and 6 bases lay outside the gene matches. Germline V lookup: CDR1 MDHEN, CDR2 SYDVKM. The CDR3 sequence: CASDVAGGYTQYF. The CDR3 DNA reads TGTGCCAGCGACGTAGCGGGAGGATATACGCAGTATTTT.

This chain connects TRBV5-5 to TRBJ2-7, with 8 bases that match TRBD2. The CDR3 has 15 residues. V dropped 3 bases and J dropped 5; count of bases not matched to a gene: 10. Germline V gene data show CDR1 as SGHKS and CDR2 as YYEKEE (reference sequence). CDR3 region: CASSSPGLGNHEQYF. DNA of the CDR3: TGTGCCAGCAGCTCCCCGGGACTAGGGAACCACGAGCAGTACTTC.

Only a few counts were recorded for this clone. The chain joins TRBV24-1 to TRBJ2-7; the match to TRBD2 covers 11 bases. The CDR3 consists of 14 residues. Trimming took 3 bases from V and 3 from J; bases not matched to a gene: 0. The germline gives CDR1 KGHDR, CDR2 SFDVKD. The CDR3 region is CATSDGTSGYEQYF. The DNA of the CDR3 is TGTGCCACCAGTGATGGGACTAGCGGCTACGAGCAGTACTTC.

This chain connects TRBV28 to TRBJ2-3, with TRBD2 matching over 10 bases. The CDR3 has 14 residues. Looked up from germline, CDR1 is MDHEN and CDR2 is SYDVKM. V shed 6 bases and J 3 bases; nucleotides not matched to a gene: 3. The CDR3 coding sequence is TGTGCCAGCAGGGGAGCGGGAGGGACAGATACGCAGTATTTT. It codes for CASRGAGGTDTQYF. Complete variable domain (other parts from reference TRBV28 and TRBJ2-3): DVKVTQSSRYLVKRTGEKVFLECVQDMDHENMFWYRQDPGLGLRLIYFSYDVKMKEKGDIPEGYSVSREKKERFSLILESASTNQTSMYLCASRGAGGTDTQYFGPGTRLTVL.

The genes are TRBV18 and TRBJ1-1; 7 bases align to TRBD1. Germline-derived CDR1 and CDR2 are KGHSH and LQKENI. The CDR3 runs 13 residues. The V and J ends lost 5 bases and 0 bases, in that order; junction bases with no gene match: 0. The CDR3 region is CASSTGVNTEAFF. As DNA, the CDR3 is TGTGCCAGCTCAACAGGGGTGAACACTGAAGCTTTCTTT.